This T cell receptor beta chain was sequenced for a study of cytomegalovirus exposure and HLA in healthy donors. The study's findings and limits: Later, TCR association rates were found to vary by HLA locus, highest for DRB1 and lowest for HLA-C. Apart from CMV serostatus, no immune exposure information was available.

The primer mix had 60 Vbeta and 13 Jbeta primers. Clones were read by immunoSEQ multiplex PCR, and TCRdb kept only the in-frame ones, dropping some. The sample includes fewer than 70,000 clones, 73% of them seen just once. For this clone: The antigen remains unidentified.

V was pared by 5 bases and J by 5 bases, with 12 bases between. Germline CDR1 is MNHEY and CDR2 is SVGAGI. The CDR3 consists of 13 residues. This TCR was sampled from a man in his fifties in good health and CMV-seronegative. The chain couples TRBV6-5 to TRBJ2-5, with D possibly being TRBD2 (5 bases). The specimen was PBMCs. The CDR3 coding sequence is TGTGCCAGCAGTCCCGGAGGTGGGGAGACCCAGTACTTC. Amino acid sequence: CASSPGGGETQYF.